The 31 T cell receptor beta chains in this list originate from one sample, sequenced in a study of human T cells and chemical hapten exposure (dated by TCRdb to the early 2020s). The label giving this sample's time point can be read as: patch test 1, 2 weeks after DPC sensitization. Explained via the paper, the treatment or condition label denotes: therapeutic diphenylcyclopropenone sensitization with weekly scalp DPC. Libraries were made using RACE. Data came from a NextSeq 500. TCRdb's own reprocessing of the public reads used fastp at Q25 and MiXCR and kept productive beta chains. Every distinct CDR3 protein forms one entry, paired with its most common genes and DNA. The sample table shows 350,000 or so distinct CDR3 sequences, and approximately 6.3% are seen once. The ten largest clones take up 8% to 9% of the sample. The source material was whole blood, sampled in connection with sensitization to the hapten diphenylcyclopropenone (DPC). The receptors originated from a woman aged 18-29 years with alopecia areata. Some clones in this sample may be carry-over from other donors' samples.

This clonotype appeared many times. The chain is built from TRBV29-1 and TRBJ2-1, with TRBD2 matching over 11 bases. The CDR3 loop spans 15 amino acids. With 5 bases clipped from V and 7 bases from J, the junction kept 10 bases outside the gene matches. Per the germline V gene, CDR1 is SQVTM and CDR2 is ANQGSEA. The CDR3 spells CSVSSGGAVKNEQFF. For the CDR3, the DNA is TGCAGCGTTAGTAGCGGGGGGGCCGTGAAGAATGAGCAGTTCTTC.

The rearrangement joins TRBV12-3 or TRBV12-4 to TRBJ2-1, with 9 bases that match TRBD2. V shed 7 bases, J shed 1 base, and the junction held 14 bases outside the gene matches. The CDR3 is 18 amino acids. The chain's CDR3 is CASTLTRGGLGSYNEQFF. The DNA of the CDR3 is TGTGCCAGCACCCTTACGCGGGGGGGCCTGGGTTCCTACAATGAGCAGTTCTTC.

This clonotype occurred many times. The genes are TRBV13 and TRBJ2-5, with 15 nucleotides matching TRBD2. Losses at the gene ends were 5 bases for V and 3 bases for J; bases not matched to a gene: 7. The CDR3 consists of 17 residues. Germline lookup yields CDR1 PRHDT and CDR2 FYEKMQ (reference sequence). Here the CDR3 reads CASSPRTSGGEEETQYF. The CDR3, as DNA: TGTGCCAGCAGCCCCCGGACTAGCGGGGGGGAAGAAGAGACCCAGTACTTC.

This clonotype was found many times. This chain uses TRBV9 with TRBJ2-7, with D possibly TRBD1 on 6 matching bases. V was shortened by 0 bases and J by 4 bases, with 11 bases between the two germline ends. In germline, CDR1 is SGDLS, CDR2 YYNGEE. This CDR3 region has 14 residues. CDR3 sequence reads: CASSVEDRRYEQYF. CDR3 coding DNA: TGTGCCAGCAGCGTAGAGGACAGAAGGTACGAGCAGTACTTC.

In this sample, this clonotype turned up many times. The chain combines TRBV11-2 with TRBJ2-3, with D perhaps matching TRBD2 (6 bases). The CDR3 has 12 amino acids. V was shortened by 8 bases and J by 3 bases, with 9 bases between the two germline ends. Germline CDR1 SGHAT, CDR2 FQNNGV. CDR3 sequence reads: CASRELTDTQYF. CDR3 sequence (DNA): TGTGCCAGCCGGGAGCTTACAGATACGCAGTATTTT.

This clonotype showed up just a few times. V usage is TRBV5-1 and J usage is TRBJ2-3; a weak D match, TRBD2 (6 bases). V shed 2 bases and J shed 7 bases, with 14 bases lying between them. The CDR3 spans 14 residues. In germline, CDR1 is SGHRS, CDR2 YFSETQ. This CDR3 reads CASSLRGSLYTQYF. CDR3 coding DNA: TGCGCCAGCAGCTTACGGGGGTCCTTGTATACGCAGTATTTT.

This clonotype was found many times. This sequence joins TRBV7-3 and TRBJ2-3; D is unclear. The CDR3 has 11 amino acids. V gave up 8 bases and J gave up 4 bases, with 7 bases separating them. Germline CDR1 SGHTA, CDR2 FQGTGA. CDR3 nucleotides: TGTGCCAGCGCAATCGCAGATACGCAGTATTTT. Encoded protein: CASAIADTQYF.

This clonotype has just one count. J is TRBJ1-3 and V is TRBV7-2; D uncertain. CDR3 size: 13 residues. The ends were cut back, 7 bases at V and 0 bases at J, with 7 bases in the middle. Germline V gene data show CDR1 as SGHTA and CDR2 as FQGNSA. The CDR3: CASKSSSGNTIYF. In DNA, the CDR3 is TGTGCCAGCAAGAGCTCCTCTGGAAACACCATATATTTT.

This clonotype came up many times. This rearrangement joins TRBV29-1 to TRBJ2-3; a possible D gene is TRBD2 (5 bases). Looked up from germline, CDR1 is SQVTM and CDR2 is ANQGSEA. Trimming stripped 8 bases from V and 2 bases from J, with 20 bases between. The CDR3 sequence is 15 residues long. CDR3 DNA sequence: TGCAGCCTTGGCGGAGGATTAACTACCACAGATACGCAGTATTTT. Amino acids: CSLGGGLTTTDTQYF.

The rearrangement uses TRBV12-3 or TRBV12-4 and TRBJ2-5, with D possibly matching TRBD1 (6 bases). V lost 7 bases, J lost 4 bases, and 16 bases lay in between. This CDR3 is 14 amino acids long. CDR3 in amino acids: CASTLRQGLETQYF. Written as DNA, the CDR3 is TGTGCCAGCACCTTGAGGCAGGGGTTAGAGACCCAGTACTTC.

The chain uses TRBV7-9 and TRBJ1-1; a weak D match, TRBD1 (5 bases). The CDR3 is 14 residues long. Germline CDR1 is SEHNR and CDR2 is FQNEAQ (reference sequence). V gave up 5 bases and J gave up 4 bases, with 14 bases separating them. CDR3 sequence: CASSAGGSGTEAFF. The CDR3, as DNA: TGTGCCAGCAGCGCGGGGGGATCCGGCACTGAAGCTTTCTTT. The whole variable domain, remainder taken from reference TRBV7-9 and TRBJ1-1, is DTGVSQNPRHKITKRGQNVTFRCDPISEHNRLYWYRQTLGQGPEFLTYFQNEAQLEKSRLLSDRFSAERPKGSFSTLEIQRTEQGDSAMYLCASSAGGSGTEAFFGQGTRLTVV.

The chain combines TRBV7-9 with TRBJ2-1; TRBD2 might be the D (6 bases). V gave up 1 base and J gave up 5 bases, with 12 bases separating them. The CDR3 loop spans 15 amino acids. Germline V gene lookup returns CDR1 SEHNR and CDR2 FQNEAQ (reference sequence). CDR3 nucleotide sequence: TGTGCCAGCAGCTTAGGGAGGGAACGAGACAATGAGCAGTTCTTC. It specifies CASSLGRERDNEQFF.

As for this clonotype: This may be a read error, as it is one base from a much larger clone. The chain carries TRBV5-5 and TRBJ2-6; D possibly corresponds to TRBD1 (5 bases). The CDR3 consists of 16 residues. Germline assignment: CDR1 SGHKS and CDR2 YYEKEE (reference sequence). The CDR3 here is CASTLVTSSGANVPTF. The CDR3 region has the DNA TGTGCCAGCACCCTTGTTACGAGCTCTGGGGCCAACGTCCCGACTTTC.

This clonotype was seen ten or more times. The chain combines TRBV28 with TRBJ2-7; TRBD1 matches at 9 bases. After removal of 6 bases from V and 3 bases from J, the junction contained 6 bases not matched to a gene. CDR1 is MDHEN, CDR2 SYDVKM, per germline. The CDR3 consists of 14 residues. For the CDR3, the DNA is TGTGCCAGCAGATGGACAGGGGATAGCTACGAGCAGTACTTC. It translates to CASRWTGDSYEQYF.

This clonotype was seen a handful of times. The chain carries TRBV7-2 and TRBJ1-4, with D possibly being TRBD1 (5 bases). CDR3 size: 13 residues. Between the trimmed V and J ends, which lost 1 base and 8 bases, there was a span of 8 bases. In germline, CDR1 is SGHTA, CDR2 FQGNSA. CDR3 loop: CASSLEGWEKLFF. The CDR3 DNA reads TGTGCCAGCAGCTTAGAGGGGTGGGAAAAACTGTTTTTT.

This clonotype was counted a few times. The CDR3 region is CASSPGQGGSPLHF. CDR3 sequence (DNA): TGTGCCAGCAGTCCTGGACAGGGTGGCTCACCCCTCCACTTT. V is TRBV12-3 or TRBV12-4 and J is TRBJ1-6; 8 nucleotides agree with TRBD1. V lost 5 bases, J lost 10 bases, and 7 bases stayed unmatched. The CDR3 runs 14 residues.

This clonotype was seen a few times. The V and J genes are TRBV4-1 and TRBJ1-2; TRBD1 agrees at 7 bases. The CDR3 is made up of 15 amino acids. Germline loops: CDR1 MGHRA, CDR2 YSYEKL. Trimming cost V 4 bases and J 4 bases; bases outside gene matches: 9. CDR3: CASSPQGRGAYGYTF. The CDR3 DNA follows: TGCGCCAGCAGCCCACAGGGGAGAGGGGCCTATGGCTACACCTTC.

A few counts support this clonotype. The chain uses TRBV4-3 and TRBJ2-1; no clear D. The V and J ends lost 0 bases and 0 bases respectively, with 9 bases between them. Germline V lookup: CDR1 LGHNA, CDR2 YSLEER. CDR3 length: 16 residues. The CDR3: CASSQDPVSSYNEQFF. CDR3 bases: TGCGCCAGCAGCCAAGATCCCGTGAGCTCCTACAATGAGCAGTTCTTC.

This sequence joins TRBV9 and TRBJ1-6; D is ambiguous. This CDR3 region has 12 residues. V lost 0 bases, J lost 9 bases, and 4 bases lay in between. CDR1 is SGDLS, CDR2 YYNGEE, per germline. CDR3 bases: TGTGCCAGCAGCGTAGCGGTTTCACCCCTCCACTTT. This translates into CASSVAVSPLHF.

This clonotype was picked up many times. The gene calls are TRBV11-2 and TRBJ2-7; TRBD1 aligns across 10 bases. V shed 3 bases, J shed 11 bases, and the junction held 19 bases outside the gene matches. Germline lookup yields CDR1 SGHAT and CDR2 FQNNGV. This CDR3 comprises 17 residues. The CDR3 loop is CASSFLPGTGVIGGKYF. DNA for the CDR3: TGTGCCAGCAGCTTTCTCCCCGGGACAGGGGTAATAGGGGGCAAGTACTTC.

This clonotype was found a few times. The chain couples TRBV20-1 to TRBJ1-5; D is undetermined. This CDR3 is 14 amino acids long. Germline CDR1 is DFQATT and CDR2 is SNEGSKA (reference sequence). V lost 3 bases and J lost 0, with 9 bases in between. The CDR3 loop is CSASLGFSNQPQHF. CDR3 nucleotide sequence: TGCAGTGCTAGTTTGGGGTTTAGCAATCAGCCCCAGCATTTT.

This clonotype was observed a few times. The chain couples TRBV10-3 to TRBJ2-2; tentative D call: TRBD1 (5 bases). Trimming took off 6 bases at V and 6 bases at J, with 8 bases between the two ends. Germline CDR1 and CDR2: ENHRY and SYGVKD. CDR3 length: 12 residues. CDR3 DNA sequence: TGTGCCATCAGCGACAGTGCCGGGGAGCTGTTTTTT. Protein product: CAISDSAGELFF.

This clonotype has at least ten counts. The junction departs from the called germline gene at one end, perhaps through a read error. The chain couples TRBV5-1 to TRBJ2-5, with 9 bases that match TRBD1. Germline V gives CDR1 SGHRS, CDR2 YFSETQ. This CDR3 has 11 amino acids. The CDR3 nucleotides read TGCGCCAGCAGCTTAGGACAGGGGATAGTCTTC. This gives the protein CASSLGQGIVF.

This sequence joins TRBV7-8 and TRBJ1-1; TRBD1 matches at 7 bases. V was pared by 4 bases and J by 1 base, with 9 bases of the junction left unmatched. Germline V lookup: CDR1 SGHVS, CDR2 FQNEAQ. The length of the CDR3 is 16 residues. CDR3 DNA sequence: TGTGCCAGCAGCTCAGAGACAGGGCAAGCGAACACTGAAGCTTTCTTT. Its protein is CASSSETGQANTEAFF.

The CDR3 protein is CSANTGGASQETQYF. The CDR3 nucleotides read TGCAGTGCTAACACAGGGGGCGCCAGCCAAGAGACCCAGTACTTC. The chain carries TRBV20-1 and TRBJ2-5; 9 bases map to TRBD1. After removal of 4 bases from V and 1 base from J, the junction contained 7 bases not matched to a gene. The CDR3 has 15 residues. Germline values: CDR1 DFQATT, CDR2 SNEGSKA (reference sequence).

This clonotype showed up just a few times. This chain uses TRBV21-1 with TRBJ2-1. TRBV21-1 is listed as a pseudogene. The CDR3 covers 15 residues. This CDR3 is CASSKGWQVYNEQFF. The DNA for the CDR3 is TGTGCCAGCAGCAAAGGTTGGCAGGTATACAATGAGCAGTTCTTC.

This clonotype came up a few times. The gene calls are TRBV18 and TRBJ1-2; no firm D call. Germline values: CDR1 KGHSH, CDR2 LQKENI. V lost 3 bases and J 8 bases, leaving 19 bases between the germline ends. This CDR3 contains 15 residues. For the CDR3, the DNA is TGTGCCAGCTCACCCGGGATCGCCAACACTCGGGGCTACACCTTC. Its translation: CASSPGIANTRGYTF. The full variable domain, its missing parts supplied by reference TRBV18 and TRBJ1-2, is NAGVMQNPRHLVRRRGQEARLRCSPMKGHSHVYWYRQLPEEGLKFMVYLQKENIIDESGMPKERFSAEFPKEGPSILRIQQVVRGDSAAYFCASSPGIANTRGYTFGSGTRLTVV.

The chain couples TRBV9 to TRBJ2-7; possible D gene TRBD1, 6 bases. From germline, CDR1 is SGDLS and CDR2 YYNGEE. The CDR3 length is 14 residues. With 2 bases removed from V and 5 bases from J, the gap between germline ends came to 14 bases. For the CDR3, the DNA is TGTGCCAGCAGCGTGACGAACAGGGCCCACGAGCAGTACTTC. It yields the protein CASSVTNRAHEQYF.

This clonotype was found many times. This chain connects TRBV4-3 to TRBJ2-7, with 8 bases aligning to TRBD1. V lost 1 base and J lost 6; bases outside the gene matches: 8. The germline V gene has CDR1 LGHNA and CDR2 YSLEER. The CDR3 has 15 residues. The CDR3 loop reads CASSQGGTGGAEQYF. CDR3 nucleotide sequence: TGCGCCAGCAGCCAAGGGGGAACAGGGGGAGCCGAGCAGTACTTC.

This clonotype was observed at least ten times. The V call is TRBV7-8, the J call TRBJ1-2; D is unclear. The CDR3 has 13 amino acids. Germline V gene data show CDR1 as SGHVS and CDR2 as FQNEAQ. V was trimmed by 5 bases and J by 3 bases, leaving 10 bases between them. This chain's CDR3 is CASSPVPDYGYTF. CDR3 nucleotide sequence: TGTGCCAGCAGCCCAGTTCCGGACTATGGCTACACCTTC.

The chain joins TRBV7-2 to TRBJ1-1, with D hard to call. V was trimmed by 4 bases and J by 5 bases, leaving 11 bases between them. This CDR3 comprises 13 residues. CDR1 and CDR2 (germline): SGHTA, FQGNSA. CDR3 sequence: CASSYISETEAFF. The CDR3 coding sequence is TGTGCCAGCAGCTATATCAGCGAGACTGAAGCTTTCTTT.